A single sample is the source of the 8 T cell receptor beta chains below, sequenced in a study of blood T cell repertoires in COVID-19. Here immunoSEQ multiplex PCR was the method, and the copy in TCRdb shows in-frame clones only, minus some. The sample yields around 8,000 clones, about 70% seen once. The sample consisted of peripheral blood. These receptors all stem from a human donor in a cohort sampled during active COVID-19.

This chain joins TRBV5-6 and TRBJ2-7; 7 positions match TRBD1. This CDR3 is built from 15 residues. V was clipped by 3 bases and J by 6 bases; unmatched bases: 12. The V gene's germline CDR1 is SGHDT and CDR2 YYEEEE. Here the CDR3 reads CASSSTWTGSGEQYF. The CDR3, as DNA: TGTGCCAGCAGCTCGACATGGACAGGCTCTGGCGAGCAGTACTTC.

The chain employs TRBV6-6 and TRBJ2-1; 7 positions match TRBD2. Germline V gene sequence: CDR1 MNHNY, CDR2 SVGAGI (reference sequence). J gave up 4 bases and V 5 bases, and 11 bases lay outside the gene matches. The CDR3 runs 16 residues. This chain's CDR3 is CASSTPTGGTYNEQFF. CDR3 sequence (DNA): TGTGCCAGCAGTACCCCTACCGGGGGGACGTACAATGAGCAGTTCTTC.

This chain links TRBV6-5 with TRBJ2-7; 14 nucleotides agree with TRBD2. J lost 4 bases, V lost 4 bases, and 3 bases had no gene match. The CDR3 extends over 15 amino acids. The germline V gene encodes CDR1 MNHEY and CDR2 SVGAGI. CDR3 region: CASSLGLAGVYEQYF. The CDR3 region has the DNA TGTGCCAGCAGTTTGGGACTAGCGGGAGTTTACGAGCAGTACTTC.

The chain employs TRBV9 and TRBJ2-3; possible D gene TRBD2, 5 bases. V was clipped by 4 bases and J by 2 bases, with 14 bases between them. Looked up from germline, CDR1 is SGDLS and CDR2 is YYNGEE. The CDR3 length is 15 residues. CDR3 sequence reads: CASSLQGSHTDTQYF. As DNA, the CDR3 is TGTGCCAGCAGCCTACAAGGGAGTCACACAGATACGCAGTATTTT.

This clone was seen more than once but under ten times. V usage is TRBV4-2 and J usage is TRBJ1-2; TRBD1 matches at 9 bases. The CDR3 runs to 15 residues. Germline trimming cut 5 bases from V and 4 bases from J; bases unmatched to any gene: 8. Germline V lookup: CDR1 LGHNA, CDR2 YNFKEQ. CDR3 protein: CASSGRTGDSYGYTF. The CDR3 DNA sequence: TGTGCCAGCAGCGGACGGACAGGGGATAGCTATGGCTACACCTTC.

J is TRBJ2-1 and V is TRBV5-1, with D possibly TRBD2 on 6 matching bases. CDR3 size: 15 residues. Germline assignment: CDR1 SGHRS and CDR2 YFSETQ. V lost 0 bases and J 8 bases, leaving 15 bases between the germline ends. The CDR3 nucleotides read TGCGCCAGCAGCTTGGACGGGAATAGGAGGGATGAGCAGTTCTTC. Translated, it gives CASSLDGNRRDEQFF.

The table lists this clone with a few counts. Here the CDR3 reads CASSPRLGASSQPQHF. CDR3 in DNA: TGTGCCAGTAGTCCCCGATTAGGGGCATCTAGTCAGCCCCAGCATTTT. The chain combines TRBV19 with TRBJ1-5; a possible D gene is TRBD1 (5 bases). V lost 5 bases to trimming and J lost 6 bases, with 20 bases between them. Germline V lookup: CDR1 LNHDA, CDR2 SQIVND (reference sequence). The CDR3 has 16 residues. Full variable domain (outside the CDR3, taken from reference TRBV19 and TRBJ1-5): DGGITQSPKYLFRKEGQNVTLSCEQNLNHDAMYWYRQDPGQGLRLIYYSQIVNDFQKGDIAEGYSVSREKKESFPLTVTSAQKNPTAFYLCASSPRLGASSQPQHFGDGTRLSIL.

The gene calls are TRBV10-3 and TRBJ1-5; the D gene is possibly TRBD1 (6 bases). The CDR3 covers 15 residues. The V and J ends lost 10 bases and 5 bases respectively, with 21 bases between them. The germline CDR1 and CDR2 sequences are ENHRY and SYGVKD. CDR3 in amino acids: CATNVGGRGDQPQHF. The CDR3 bases are TGTGCCACCAATGTGGGGGGGCGCGGAGATCAGCCCCAGCATTTT.